These T cell receptor beta chains were read from a single sample in a study of CD8 T cells in ankylosing spondylitis. One entry per CDR3 protein, called by TCRdb with MiXCR from the 5' RACE reads. Among about 220,000 distinct CDR3 sequences listed, around 17% were seen once. Sequencing was carried out using blood, either unsorted or a sorted T cell fraction (not recorded which). Receptor source: a male donor with ankylosing spondylitis. Both conserved end residues are part of each CDR3. Fields, in order: V gene, J gene, D gene, clone size, CDR3 protein, CDR3 DNA. A D gene is named only where the DNA matches it firmly. The size field is filled for only some rows; it gives once, few, many or a size class.

TRBV7-6,TRBJ2-1,.,few,CASSLFQGDNEQFF,TGTGCCAGCAGCTTATTCCAAGGGGACAATGAGCAGTTCTTC
TRBV7-9,TRBJ2-7,.,.,CASSLSTGRGEQYF,TGTGCCAGCAGCTTAAGCACAGGGCGCGGCGAGCAGTACTTC
TRBV6-2/TRBV6-3,TRBJ2-7,.,few,CASSYINEQYF,TGTGCCAGCAGTTATATCAACGAGCAGTACTTC
TRBV12-3/TRBV12-4,TRBJ1-4,.,.,CASTSQFALNEKLFF,TGTGCCAGCACCTCGCAGTTTGCCCTTAATGAAAAACTGTTTTTT
TRBV5-1,TRBJ1-2,.,few,CASSSGAQTTDNYGYTF,TGCGCCAGCAGCTCGGGGGCACAGACCACTGATAACTATGGCTACACCTTC
TRBV28,TRBJ1-2,.,.,CASSFPGTPYGCTF,TGTGCCAGCAGTTTCCCCGGGACACCTTATGGCTGCACCTTC
TRBV11-2,TRBJ1-3,TRBD1,few,CASRLTGFSGNTIYF,TGTGCCAGCAGACTGACAGGGTTCTCTGGAAACACCATATATTTT
TRBV6-2/TRBV6-3,TRBJ2-1,.,few,CASSYPSAGEQFF,TGTGCCAGCAGTTACCCGTCGGCGGGAGAGCAGTTCTTC
TRBV4-2,TRBJ2-5,.,.,CASSPPVAQGGETQYF,TGTGCCAGCAGCCCCCCAGTCGCCCAGGGGGGTGAGACCCAGTACTTC
TRBV7-2,TRBJ1-5,.,few,CASSLGQEGNQPQHF,TGTGCCAGCAGCTTAGGCCAAGAGGGCAATCAGCCCCAGCATTTT
TRBV7-9,TRBJ1-1,TRBD1,few,CASREGTGSEAFF,TGTGCCAGCAGGGAAGGGACAGGTTCTGAAGCTTTCTTT
TRBV6-5,TRBJ2-1,TRBD2,.,CASRLTSWNEQFF,TGTGCCAGCAGATTGACTAGCTGGAATGAGCAGTTCTTC
TRBV2,TRBJ1-5,.,.,CASSEDRHQPQHF,TGTGCCAGCAGTGAAGACAGACATCAGCCCCAGCATTTT
TRBV27,TRBJ1-2,TRBD1,.,CASSKQGAYGYTF,TGTGCCAGCAGCAAACAGGGGGCCTATGGCTACACCTTC
TRBV4-3,TRBJ2-3,.,few,CASSQEAGTPSTDTQYF,TGCGCCAGCAGCCAAGAAGCCGGGACCCCGAGCACAGATACGCAGTATTTT
TRBV12-3/TRBV12-4,TRBJ1-1,.,many,CASSPEEENEAFF,TGTGCCAGTTCTCCCGAGGAGGAGAATGAAGCTTTCTTT
TRBV20-1,TRBJ1-5,.,many,CSAFPENSNQPQHF,TGCAGTGCTTTTCCGGAGAATAGCAATCAGCCCCAGCATTTT
TRBV12-3/TRBV12-4,TRBJ2-7,.,.,CASTQQDLGYEQYF,TGTGCCAGCACCCAACAGGACCTAGGCTACGAGCAGTACTTC
TRBV6-2/TRBV6-3,TRBJ2-7,.,.,CASSYVQANYEQYF,TGTGCCAGCAGTTACGTTCAGGCGAACTACGAGCAGTACTTC
TRBV4-1,TRBJ2-7,TRBD2,few,CASSPVHLAGVEQYF,TGCGCCAGCAGCCCTGTGCACCTAGCGGGAGTCGAGCAGTACTTC
TRBV30,TRBJ1-5,.,.,CAWSVGGFNQPQHF,TGTGCCTGGAGTGTTGGGGGCTTCAATCAGCCCCAGCATTTT
TRBV5-6,TRBJ2-2,TRBD2,.,CASSLRRGGDGTGELFF,TGTGCCAGCAGCTTGCGGCGGGGGGGAGACGGCACCGGGGAGCTGTTTTTT
TRBV19,TRBJ2-7,.,.,CASSIGRDSYYEQYF,TGTGCCAGTAGTATAGGTCGGGACTCATACTACGAGCAGTACTTC
TRBV28,TRBJ2-1,.,.,CASSLGLMDLGYNEQFF,TGTGCCAGCAGTTTAGGGTTGATGGACCTCGGCTACAATGAGCAGTTCTTC
TRBV9,TRBJ1-2,TRBD1,many,CASSVEAGGWYGYTF,TGTGCCAGCAGCGTCGAGGCAGGGGGTTGGTATGGCTACACCTTC
TRBV11-1,TRBJ2-1,TRBD2,.,CASSFSATSGGYNEQFF,TGTGCCAGCAGCTTCTCCGCCACTAGCGGGGGATACAATGAGCAGTTCTTC
TRBV4-1,TRBJ2-1,.,few,CASSLLPGLNSYNEQFF,TGCGCCAGCAGCCTACTACCGGGACTTAACTCCTACAATGAGCAGTTCTTC
TRBV12-3/TRBV12-4,TRBJ2-1,.,.,CASSLGPLGNNEQFF,TGTGCCAGCAGTTTAGGCCCTTTGGGTAACAATGAGCAGTTCTTC
TRBV12-3/TRBV12-4,TRBJ2-1,TRBD2,.,CASSFRPGTISSSSYNEQFF,TGTGCCAGCAGCTTCCGACCTGGGACTATAAGTTCGAGCTCCTACAATGAGCAGTTCTTC
TRBV27,TRBJ1-5,.,few,CASSAQPGNQPQHF,TGTGCCAGCAGTGCCCAACCGGGAAATCAGCCCCAGCATTTT
TRBV20-1,TRBJ1-6,.,many,CSARDRAGSYNSPLHF,TGCAGTGCTAGAGATCGGGCAGGGTCCTATAATTCACCCCTCCACTTT
TRBV20-1,TRBJ1-1,.,many,CSAAQGNTEAFF,TGCAGTGCAGCGCAGGGAAACACTGAAGCTTTCTTT
TRBV7-2,TRBJ2-7,.,.,CASSYTGSYEQYF,TGTGCCAGCAGCTACACAGGCTCCTACGAGCAGTACTTC
TRBV4-2,TRBJ2-7,TRBD1,few,CASSQEKGGGYEQYF,TGTGCCAGCAGCCAAGAGAAAGGGGGCGGGTACGAGCAGTACTTC
TRBV7-7,TRBJ2-7,.,.,CASSLETGYEQYF,TGTGCCAGCAGCTTAGAGACCGGGTACGAGCAGTACTTC
TRBV27,TRBJ2-1,TRBD1,few,CASSEGTGGNEQFF,TGTGCCAGCAGTGAGGGGACAGGGGGCAATGAGCAGTTCTTC
TRBV7-9,TRBJ2-7,TRBD1,.,CASSLGGQGSYEQYF,TGTGCCAGCAGCTTAGGGGGACAGGGTTCCTACGAGCAGTACTTC
TRBV4-1,TRBJ2-7,.,few,CASSQASFGYEQYF,TGCGCCAGCAGCCAAGCCAGCTTCGGCTACGAGCAGTACTTC
TRBV11-3,TRBJ2-7,.,many,CASSPRGSGYEQYF,TGTGCCAGCAGCCCCCGAGGTAGCGGCTACGAGCAGTACTTC
TRBV10-3,TRBJ2-1,.,many,CAISEGPSNEQFF,TGTGCCATCAGTGAGGGGCCCAGCAATGAGCAGTTCTTC
TRBV7-3,TRBJ2-3,TRBD1,.,CASSLGSGQGADTQYF,TGTGCCAGCAGCTTAGGATCAGGACAGGGGGCAGATACGCAGTATTTT
TRBV20-1,TRBJ2-3,.,many,CSAKLLGDLHPDTQYF,TGCAGTGCTAAACTGTTGGGGGACCTACACCCGGATACGCAGTATTTT
TRBV7-9,TRBJ2-7,.,.,CASSTPTTGYEQYF,TGTGCCAGCAGCACACCGACGACAGGCTACGAGCAGTACTTC
TRBV11-3,TRBJ2-7,TRBD1,once,CASSLEGQGNIEQYF,TGTGCCAGCAGCTTAGAGGGACAGGGGAATATCGAGCAGTACTTC
TRBV10-3,TRBJ1-2,TRBD1,few,CAISDVAGQGAYGYTF,TGTGCCATCAGTGACGTAGCGGGACAGGGGGCGTATGGCTACACCTTC
TRBV4-1,TRBJ2-1,.,.,CASSQETGASYNEQFF,TGCGCCAGCAGCCAAGAGACGGGAGCCTCCTACAATGAGCAGTTCTTC
TRBV6-2/TRBV6-3,TRBJ2-3,.,.,CASSFSQESDTQYF,TGTGCCAGCAGTTTTTCACAAGAGTCGGATACGCAGTATTTT
TRBV27,TRBJ2-1,.,few,CAIGTGLNEQFF,TGTGCCATCGGGACTGGCCTCAATGAGCAGTTCTTC
TRBV20-1,TRBJ2-1,TRBD2,few,CSARDLAGSLNEQFF,TGCAGTGCTAGAGACTTAGCGGGATCGCTAAATGAGCAGTTCTTC
TRBV27,TRBJ1-4,.,few,CASSSSWGLEEKLFF,TGTGCCAGCAGTTCCTCCTGGGGGCTTGAGGAAAAACTGTTTTTT